These 30 T cell receptor beta chains came from one sample sequenced in a study of T cells in Graves' hyperthyroidism and ophthalmopathy. Template material for amplifying TCR beta CDR3 regions consisted of RNA transcripts. The HTBI primer set drove a first-round RT-PCR of the TCR CDR3. A single record per CDR3 protein comes from TCRdb applying MiXCR to the multiplex PCR reads. The data hold more than 350,000 distinct CDR3 sequences, with 13% to 15% observed a single time. The sequenced sample was blood. The receptors were gathered from an older woman with Graves' ophthalmopathy.

The sample holds a few counts of this clonotype. V usage is TRBV20-1 and J usage is TRBJ2-7, with D possibly being TRBD2 (7 bases). V was shortened by 4 bases and J by 5 bases, with 18 bases between the two germline ends. This CDR3 contains 14 residues. The germline gives CDR1 DFQATT, CDR2 SNEGSKA (reference sequence). The CDR3 bases are TGCAGTGCTACGAGAACTGGGGGGGCCAACGAGCAGTACTTC. Its translation is CSATRTGGANEQYF.

This clonotype appeared many times. The chain has TRBV7-3 and TRBJ2-7; 10 bases are a match to TRBD2. The germline V gene has CDR1 SGHTA and CDR2 FQGTGA. J was trimmed by 7 bases and V by 4 bases; bases with no gene match: 7. The CDR3 is 14 residues long. Written as DNA, the CDR3 is TGTGCCAGCAGCTGGAGCGGGAGGGCCGAGGAGCAGTACTTC. Protein: CASSWSGRAEEQYF.

This clonotype was counted only a few times. The CDR3 coding sequence is TGTGCCAGCAGCCGCTCGACAGGGTGGGCCGGGGAGCTGTTTTTT. It translates to CASSRSTGWAGELFF. The chain employs TRBV2 and TRBJ2-2, with 7 bases aligning to TRBD1. The CDR3 is 15 residues long. V lost 6 bases to trimming and J lost 6 bases; unmatched junction nucleotides: 10. Per germline, CDR1 SNHLY and CDR2 FYNNEI.

Details on this clonotype: Possible read error: a much larger clone is one base away. The chain employs TRBV30 and TRBJ1-1, with 8 bases matching TRBD1. The CDR3 consists of 17 residues. The V and J ends lost 4 bases and 11 bases, in that order; junction bases with no gene match: 24. CDR1 GTSNPN and CDR2 SVGIG come from the germline V gene (reference sequence). The CDR3 nucleotides read TGTGCCTGGACCGGACTCAGGGGGCACAAAAGACTAGGAGGGGCTTTCTTT. Its translation is CAWTGLRGHKRLGGAFF.

This clonotype was recorded many times. This chain connects TRBV6-5 to TRBJ1-2, with a tentative D call TRBD1 (6 bases). The CDR3 runs 12 residues. V lost 6 bases and J lost 8, with 13 bases in between. The germline V gene has CDR1 MNHEY and CDR2 SVGAGI. Here the CDR3 reads CASRTTGNGYTF. CDR3 bases: TGTGCCAGCAGGACCACAGGGAACGGCTACACCTTC.

This clonotype was seen at least ten times. J is TRBJ1-2 and V is TRBV12-3 or TRBV12-4; D is ambiguous. The CDR3 covers 13 residues. The V end lost 1 base, the J end lost 3 bases, and 6 bases lay between the germline ends. The CDR3 nucleotides read TGTGCCAGCAGTTTAGATAGGGACTATGGCTACACCTTC. This codes for CASSLDRDYGYTF.

This clonotype has ten or more counts. V usage is TRBV5-1 and J usage is TRBJ1-1, with D perhaps TRBD1 (6 bases). Trimming removed 3 bases at V and 3 bases at J, with 12 bases between. The germline gives CDR1 SGHRS, CDR2 YFSETQ. The CDR3 totals 14 residues. CDR3 in DNA: TGCGCCAGCAGCTACCGACAGGCCCACACTGAAGCTTTCTTT. The encoded protein is CASSYRQAHTEAFF.

This rearrangement joins TRBV12-5 to TRBJ2-1; D remains ambiguous. The CDR3 is made up of 14 amino acids. Trimming pared 7 bases from V and 7 bases from J, leaving 17 bases between. The germline V gene has CDR1 LGHNT and CDR2 FRNRAP. CDR3 sequence: CASVQMAGFNEQFF. CDR3 in DNA: TGTGCTAGTGTCCAGATGGCCGGGTTTAATGAGCAGTTCTTC.

This clonotype was picked up many times. J is TRBJ2-3 and V is TRBV28; TRBD1 agrees at 8 bases. Germline CDR1 reads MDHEN; CDR2 reads SYDVKM. The CDR3 is 13 amino acids. With 11 bases clipped from V and 4 bases from J, the junction kept 8 bases outside the gene matches. DNA of the CDR3: TGTGCCTCGAGCGACAGGGGACCAGATACGCAGTATTTT. Translation: CASSDRGPDTQYF.

This clonotype was seen ten or more times. This sequence joins TRBV6-1 and TRBJ1-5; D ambiguous. Germline-derived CDR1 and CDR2 are MNHNS and SASEGT. The CDR3 contains 16 residues. V lost 3 bases and J 8 bases, leaving 20 bases between the germline ends. This chain's CDR3 is CASSEGRPGFNKPQHF. The CDR3 coding sequence is TGTGCCAGCAGTGAGGGTCGGCCGGGATTTAACAAGCCCCAGCATTTT.

This clonotype has a count of ten or more. This chain links TRBV5-1 with TRBJ2-1; 10 nucleotides match TRBD2. The length of the CDR3 is 15 residues. The junction had 5 bases not matched to a gene; V was cut back by 4 bases and J by 4 bases. Germline values: CDR1 SGHRS, CDR2 YFSETQ. The CDR3 spells CASSTGTSAYNEQFF. The CDR3 bases are TGCGCCAGCAGCACCGGGACTAGCGCTTACAATGAGCAGTTCTTC.

This clonotype was detected many times. This chain joins TRBV6-2 or TRBV6-3 and TRBJ2-7, with 7 bases that match TRBD1. The CDR3 covers 15 residues. J was trimmed by 3 bases and V by 6 bases; bases with no gene match: 11. Germline-derived CDR1 and CDR2 are MNHEY and SVGEGT. DNA of the CDR3: TGTGCCAGCAGGAGCCCGACAGGGTCAAACTACGAGCAGTACTTC. This encodes CASRSPTGSNYEQYF.

The chain carries TRBV5-1 and TRBJ2-5; 9 nucleotides line up with TRBD2. With V trimmed by 6 bases and J by 4 bases, 10 bases remained unmatched. The CDR3 is 15 amino acids. The germline CDR1 and CDR2 sequences are SGHRS and YFSETQ. The CDR3 DNA reads as TGCGCCAGCATGAGGGCGGGAGGGTCGGTAGAGACCCAGTACTTC. Protein product: CASMRAGGSVETQYF.

There are many counts of this clonotype. The V gene is TRBV20-1, the J gene TRBJ1-1; D not certain. The V and J ends lost 6 bases and 7 bases respectively, with 12 bases between them. CDR1 is DFQATT, CDR2 SNEGSKA, per germline (reference sequence). The CDR3 loop spans 11 amino acids. In DNA form, the CDR3 reads TGCAGTGCCCTCCACCACGTTGAAGCTTTCTTT. It yields the protein CSALHHVEAFF.

The CDR3 region is CASSSAGAQYF. DNA for the CDR3: TGTGCCAGCAGCTCTGCGGGAGCGCAGTACTTC. The V call is TRBV7-9, the J call TRBJ2-7; 7 nucleotides agree with TRBD2. The germline V gene has CDR1 SEHNR and CDR2 FQNEAQ (reference sequence). V was clipped by 4 bases and J by 9 bases; unmatched bases: 3. The CDR3 length is 11 residues.

In its sample, this clonotype was seen a few times. The CDR3 DNA sequence: TGCAGCGTTGGCACAGAGGGACTAGCGGTACCGTACGAGCAGTACTTC. It translates to CSVGTEGLAVPYEQYF. This sequence joins TRBV29-1 and TRBJ2-7; the match to TRBD2 covers 11 bases. V gave up 4 bases and J gave up 4 bases; unmatched junction bases: 12. The CDR3 loop spans 16 amino acids. Germline values: CDR1 SQVTM, CDR2 ANQGSEA.

This clonotype occurred many times. The rearrangement joins TRBV6-1 to TRBJ2-6; no firm D call. The CDR3 length is 14 residues. Germline values: CDR1 MNHNS, CDR2 SASEGT. V lost 4 bases and J lost 1, with 5 bases in between. The CDR3 loop reads CASSGSSGANVLTF. The CDR3 DNA sequence: TGTGCCAGCAGTGGATCATCTGGGGCCAACGTCCTGACTTTC.

In its sample, this clonotype was seen many times. The V call is TRBV20-1, the J call TRBJ2-7, with D perhaps matching TRBD1 (7 bases). This CDR3 is 15 amino acids long. The germline V gene encodes CDR1 DFQATT and CDR2 SNEGSKA (reference sequence). Trimming shortened V by 3 bases and J by 2 bases, and 17 bases separated the two germline ends. CDR3 nucleotide sequence: TGCAGTGCTAGCGATCCGCGGGACAGTGCCTACGAGCAGTACTTC. Protein product: CSASDPRDSAYEQYF.

This clonotype has a handful of counts. The junction departs from the called germline gene at one end, perhaps through a read error. The chain recombines TRBV5-1 with TRBJ2-5; TRBD2 agrees at 7 bases. Looked up from germline, CDR1 is SGHRS and CDR2 is YFSETQ. This CDR3 is built from 15 residues. The CDR3 DNA reads TGCGCCAGCAGTTATAGGAGCGGGGTTCAAGAGACCCGGTACTTC. Protein product: CASSYRSGVQETRYF.

This clonotype came up many times. The V call is TRBV20-1, the J call TRBJ2-5; 8 bases line up with TRBD1. CDR3 length: 14 amino acids. The V gene's germline CDR1 is DFQATT and CDR2 SNEGSKA (reference sequence). V lost 4 bases, J lost 4 bases, and 8 bases stayed unmatched. The CDR3 DNA reads as TGCAGTGCTAACGACAGGGGAGGAGTAGAGACCCAGTACTTC. Protein sequence: CSANDRGGVETQYF.

The sample holds many counts of this clonotype. V usage is TRBV12-3 or TRBV12-4 and J usage is TRBJ2-1, with a weak D call TRBD2 (5 bases). V was clipped by 2 bases and J by 4 bases, with 18 bases between them. The CDR3 loop spans 17 amino acids. The CDR3 bases are TGTGCCAGCAGTTTATTCTCCAGCGGAGGCCATTACAATGAGCAGTTCTTC. This codes for CASSLFSSGGHYNEQFF.

Comment on this clonotype: Given a much more abundant clone one base away, this may be a read error. The J gene is TRBJ2-7, the V gene TRBV6-2 or TRBV6-3, with TRBD2 matching 10 bases. There are 14 residues in the CDR3. Germline V gene sequence: CDR1 MNHEY, CDR2 SVGEGT. The V segment lost 7 bases and the J segment 3 bases; nucleotides outside the gene matches: 6. Here the CDR3 reads CASTPSGRVYEQYF. For the CDR3, the DNA is TGTGCCAGCACCCCTAGCGGGAGAGTCTACGAGCAGTACTTC.

This clonotype has more than one count but fewer than ten. The chain is built from TRBV19 and TRBJ2-2; no reliable D call. The V end was cut by 6 bases, the J end by 4 bases, with 9 bases between. This CDR3 region has 13 residues. Germline CDR1 is LNHDA and CDR2 is SQIVND (reference sequence). CDR3 nucleotides: TGTGCCAGTAGCGAAACTTCCACCGGGGAGCTGTTTTTT. This gives the protein CASSETSTGELFF.

This clonotype was counted ten times or more. J is TRBJ2-1 and V is TRBV11-3; a weak D match, TRBD1 (6 bases). The CDR3 is 18 residues long. V was pared by 3 bases and J by 6 bases, with 24 bases between. CDR1 is SGHNT and CDR2 is YENEEA in the germline V gene. CDR3 protein: CASSFRGSGGPRGNEQFF. As DNA, the CDR3 is TGTGCCAGCAGCTTTAGGGGGTCTGGGGGACCCCGGGGCAATGAGCAGTTCTTC.

This clonotype was counted between two and nine times. The rearrangement joins TRBV15 to TRBJ2-7; D possibly uses TRBD1 or TRBD2 (6 bases each). The CDR3 length is 16 residues. The germline CDR1 and CDR2 sequences are LNHNV and YYDKDF (reference sequence). Trimming took off 0 bases at V and 2 bases at J, with 14 bases between the two ends. Written as DNA, the CDR3 is TGTGCCACCAGCAGAGAACCGGGGGCGGTCCCCTACGAGCAGTACTTC. Translating it yields CATSREPGAVPYEQYF.

Many counts were recorded for this clonotype. The DNA is omitted, as the CDR3 cannot be located on it reliably, and the CDR3 follows TCRdb's listing. This chain uses TRBV6-1 with TRBJ1-4; TRBD1, the table's D call, was not compared with the DNA. The CDR3 numbers 15 amino acids, ends counted. Germline-derived CDR1 and CDR2 are MNHNS and SASEGT. The CDR3 is CASSSSTGGRLKLFF.

V usage is TRBV19 and J usage is TRBJ2-5, with D possibly TRBD2 on 6 matching bases. Deletions cut 1 base from V and 5 bases from J, with 14 bases between. The germline V gene encodes CDR1 LNHDA and CDR2 SQIVND (reference sequence). CDR3 size: 15 residues. The chain's CDR3 is CASSIGRSGRETQYF. The CDR3 DNA reads as TGTGCCAGTAGTATAGGTCGTAGCGGCCGGGAGACCCAGTACTTC.

Ten or more counts support this clonotype. This chain uses TRBV7-9 with TRBJ2-1, with no clear D. Trimming removed 3 bases from V and 5 bases from J, with 2 bases in between. The germline V gene has CDR1 SEHNR and CDR2 FQNEAQ (reference sequence). This CDR3 contains 11 residues. CDR3 loop: CASSFNNEQFF. DNA of the CDR3: TGTGCCAGCAGCTTTAACAATGAGCAGTTCTTC.

The chain is built from TRBV2 and TRBJ1-2; the D gene is possibly TRBD1 (5 bases). V shed 8 bases and J shed 4 bases, with 17 bases lying between them. Germline lookup yields CDR1 SNHLY and CDR2 FYNNEI. The CDR3 loop spans 14 amino acids. DNA of the CDR3: TGTGCCAGCGAGGGTGGGGGAGTCACCTATGGCTACACCTTC. Amino acid sequence: CASEGGGVTYGYTF.

V is TRBV9 and J is TRBJ2-2; 7 bases line up with TRBD2. The CDR3 is made up of 15 amino acids. J lost 6 bases, V lost 0 bases, and 5 bases had no gene match. CDR1 and CDR2 from the germline V gene are SGDLS and YYNGEE. CDR3 nucleotide sequence: TGTGCCAGCAGCGTAGAAGAGGGGAGGGCCGGGGAGCTGTTTTTT. It encodes CASSVEEGRAGELFF.